Shown below are 29 T cell receptor beta chains from a single sample sequenced in a study of T cells expressing NK-cell markers. TCRdb re-called the 5' RACE reads, yielding one record per CDR3 amino acid sequence without DNA. In all, the sample yields some 410,000 distinct CDR3 sequences. Sequenced sample: blood T cells: a sorted CD56 or NKG2C T cell subset, CD4+ or CD8+ T cells, or bulk PBMC T cells (not recorded which). The receptors shown here come from a woman aged 18-70 years in good health.

The chain joins TRBV20-1 to TRBJ1-6. This CDR3 is built from 13 residues. Germline-derived CDR1 and CDR2 are DFQATT and SNEGSKA (reference sequence). The CDR3 sequence: CSASRTANSPLHF.

The genes are TRBV6-5 and TRBJ2-5; TCRdb indicates TRBD1, and absent DNA this call remains unverified. CDR1 and CDR2 (germline): MNHEY, SVGAGI. The CDR3 sequence is 14 residues long. This CDR3 reads CASSYGGFGETQYF.

This chain connects TRBV12-3 or TRBV12-4 to TRBJ2-1; the D call from TCRdb, TRBD2, cannot be confirmed without DNA. This CDR3 contains 15 residues. The CDR3 here is CASSSGYGSGREQFF.

The rearrangement uses TRBV5-4 and TRBJ1-1; the D call of TRBD1 rests on TCRdb alone, since no DNA is present to check it. There are 13 residues in the CDR3. Germline V lookup: CDR1 SGHNT, CDR2 YYREEE (reference sequence). CDR3 in amino acids: CASSRTGATEAFF. The full variable domain, completed using reference TRBV5-4 and TRBJ1-1, is ETGVTQSPTHLIKTRGQQVTLRCSSQSGHNTVSWYQQALGQGPQFIFQYYREEENGRGNFPPRFSGLQFPNYSSELNVNALELDDSALYLCASSRTGATEAFFGQGTRLTVV.

This CDR3 reads CASSIQAFYGYTF. V is TRBV19 and J is TRBJ1-2. Germline V lookup: CDR1 LNHDA, CDR2 SQIVND (reference sequence). The CDR3 has 13 amino acids.

The genes are TRBV20-1 and TRBJ2-7; with no DNA, the TCRdb D assignment of TRBD2 cannot be verified. The CDR3 consists of 13 residues. Germline values: CDR1 DFQATT, CDR2 SNEGSKA (reference sequence). CDR3 sequence reads: CSARGTSVYEQYF.

The chain recombines TRBV20-1 with TRBJ1-5. The CDR3 spans 13 residues. In germline, CDR1 is DFQATT, CDR2 SNEGSKA (reference sequence). The CDR3 sequence: CSAIGGGNQPQHF.

The chain couples TRBV10-3 to TRBJ2-1; TCRdb calls TRBD1, which cannot be checked without DNA. CDR1 is ENHRY and CDR2 is SYGVKD in the germline V gene. This CDR3 spans 13 amino acids. The chain's CDR3 is CAIRTDSHNEQFF.

V is TRBV20-1 and J is TRBJ2-1; TCRdb gives TRBD2 as the D gene, but with no DNA this cannot be confirmed. The CDR3 runs to 14 residues. Germline V lookup: CDR1 DFQATT, CDR2 SNEGSKA (reference sequence). CDR3 residues: CSAGAWTPYNEQFF.

This chain connects TRBV24-1 to TRBJ2-3; the D gene TCRdb calls, TRBD2, cannot be checked with no DNA. Germline V lookup: CDR1 KGHDR, CDR2 SFDVKD. The length of the CDR3 is 17 residues. The CDR3 spells CATSDFRGAGYTDTQYF.

The chain links TRBV7-6 to TRBJ2-7; lacking DNA, the TRBD1 call made by TCRdb goes unchecked. The germline V gene has CDR1 SGHVS and CDR2 FNYEAQ. The CDR3 totals 13 residues. This CDR3 reads CASSRTGGYEQYF.

J is TRBJ2-7 and V is TRBV29-1; TCRdb reports TRBD1, a call that lacks DNA to check it against. Germline V gene data show CDR1 as SQVTM and CDR2 as ANQGSEA. This CDR3 contains 12 residues. CDR3 in amino acids: CSVEDGTYEQYF.

V usage is TRBV20-1 and J usage is TRBJ2-3. The CDR3 contains 13 residues. Germline CDR1 reads DFQATT; CDR2 reads SNEGSKA (reference sequence). The CDR3: CSARVRGSDTQYF.

The chain has TRBV9 and TRBJ1-1; TCRdb's D call, TRBD1, is unchecked because there is no DNA. Looked up from germline, CDR1 is SGDLS and CDR2 is YYNGEE. The CDR3 runs 14 residues. The CDR3 reads CASSSDRGNTEAFF.

This sequence joins TRBV20-1 and TRBJ2-4. Per the germline V gene, CDR1 is DFQATT and CDR2 is SNEGSKA (reference sequence). This CDR3 contains 13 residues. CDR3 residues: CSASRLAKNIQYF.

V gene TRBV12-3 or TRBV12-4 combines with J gene TRBJ2-2; TCRdb selects TRBD2, and the lack of DNA leaves this call unchecked. CDR3 length equals 17 residues. CDR3 sequence reads: CASSLPQIAGVPGELFF.

CDR3 region: CASSLRLAGTYEQYF. The rearrangement links TRBV12-3 or TRBV12-4 to TRBJ2-7; TCRdb outputs TRBD2, but without DNA this stays unchecked. The CDR3 contains 15 residues.

The chain recombines TRBV11-2 with TRBJ2-5; absent DNA, TCRdb's TRBD2 call cannot be checked. Germline V lookup: CDR1 SGHAT, CDR2 FQNNGV. This CDR3 has 15 amino acids. CDR3 protein: CASSFVRGSLETQYF.

The J gene is TRBJ2-7, the V gene TRBV19; the TRBD1 assignment by TCRdb is unverifiable without DNA. CDR3 length equals 15 residues. Germline-derived CDR1 and CDR2 are LNHDA and SQIVND (reference sequence). CDR3 loop: CASSPTGILSYEQYF.

The chain couples TRBV2 to TRBJ2-3. Germline V gives CDR1 SNHLY, CDR2 FYNNEI. The CDR3 has 11 amino acids. CDR3 amino acids: CASTYGDTQYF.

The V and J genes are TRBV12-3 or TRBV12-4 and TRBJ2-3; as DNA is missing, the TRBD2 call by TCRdb cannot be tested. The CDR3 is 14 residues long. CDR3 protein: CASGGDSRTDTQYF.

The V call is TRBV1, the J call TRBJ1-1. TRBV1 is a pseudogene. The CDR3 has 13 residues. This CDR3 is CTSSHGRNTEAFF.

The rearrangement links TRBV9 to TRBJ2-3; the TCRdb D gene call, TRBD1, has no DNA to confirm it. CDR1 is SGDLS, CDR2 YYNGEE, per germline. This CDR3 spans 15 amino acids. The CDR3 here is CASSGGQGASDTQYF.

This chain uses TRBV5-4 with TRBJ2-5. The CDR3 covers 14 residues. Germline lookup yields CDR1 SGHNT and CDR2 YYREEE (reference sequence). The CDR3 loop is CASSPLGSRETQYF.

The chain recombines TRBV6-5 with TRBJ1-1. The length of the CDR3 is 16 residues. Germline V gives CDR1 MNHEY, CDR2 SVGAGI. The CDR3 is CASSYFRWQQNTEAFF.

The CDR3 sequence is CASSSSGSGGPGETQYF. The rearrangement links TRBV5-6 to TRBJ2-5; the D call of TRBD1 rests on TCRdb alone, since no DNA is present to check it. The length of the CDR3 is 17 residues. Per the germline V gene, CDR1 is SGHDT and CDR2 is YYEEEE. Complete variable domain (other parts from reference TRBV5-6 and TRBJ2-5): DAGVTQSPTHLIKTRGQQVTLRCSPKSGHDTVSWYQQALGQGPQFIFQYYEEEERQRGNFPDRFSGHQFPNYSSELNVNALLLGDSALYLCASSSSGSGGPGETQYFGPGTRLLVL.

The chain is built from TRBV12-3 or TRBV12-4 and TRBJ2-4; the TRBD1 assignment by TCRdb is unverifiable without DNA. There are 12 residues in the CDR3. CDR3 in amino acids: CASSPPARIQYF.

V is TRBV12-3 or TRBV12-4 and J is TRBJ2-1; TCRdb picks TRBD1, but there is no DNA to check that call. The CDR3 runs to 16 residues. The CDR3: CASSPGGGLDYNEQFF.

This rearrangement joins TRBV7-9 to TRBJ2-5; checking the TCRdb D call of TRBD2 is not possible without DNA. Germline V gives CDR1 SEHNR, CDR2 FQNEAQ (reference sequence). This CDR3 spans 15 amino acids. This CDR3 reads CASTPGRREEETQYF.